This TCR beta chain was captured in a study of T-cell reconstitution after alpha-beta-depleted transplantation in children. Of note for this clonotype: Antigen specificity is unknown.

Unmatched junction bases numbered 8, after V lost 6 bases and J lost 3 bases. Germline assignment: CDR1 SQVTM and CDR2 ANQGSEA. The CDR3 spans 13 residues. Study observations and caveats: T-cell numbers and diversity, one year after transplant, stemmed largely from T cells that were newly produced. Some patients showed high day-60 TCRbeta diversity, which derived from surviving recipient T cells and thymic progenitors. By about two months after transplant, alpha-beta T cells reportedly arose from several hundred graft clones that had expanded.

Library preparation (for TCRbeta) was performed with unique molecular identifiers. TCRdb recomputed calls from the PCR reads with MiXCR, one row per CDR3 protein. The table shows about 640,000 distinct CDR3 sequences, with under 15% occurring only once. This receptor was obtained from a male patient between 5 and 17 years old who had a stem cell transplant for acute myeloid leukemia, so the T cells may come from the graft donor. This chain uses TRBV29-1 with TRBJ2-7, with 7 bases that match TRBD1. This specimen consisted of PBMCs, mostly from graft donor cells, obtained 360 days after TCRalphabeta/CD19-depleted stem cell transplant. The CDR3: CSVTGTVSYEQYF. CDR3 nucleotide sequence: TGCAGCGTGACCGGGACAGTAAGCTACGAGCAGTACTTC.